These T cell receptor beta chains were read from a single sample in a study of T-cell reconstitution after alpha-beta-depleted transplantation in children. Via MiXCR, TCRdb re-called the PCR reads, giving one row per CDR3 protein. Of hundreds of thousands of distinct CDR3 sequences in the sample, 10% to 15% were seen once. The source material was PBMCs, sampled from the stem cell graft. These receptors all come from a human donor who donated a stem cell graft to a child with Fanconi anemia. Both conserved end residues are part of each CDR3. D genes are given only for firm matches. Size values are once, few and many counts, or a class for expanded clones, and some rows have none.

CDR3aa	CDR3nt	j_gene	v_gene	d_gene	abundance
CASSLGTYNEQFF	TGTGCCAGCAGCCTCGGGACCTACAATGAGCAGTTCTTC	TRBJ2-1	TRBV7-7	NA	many
CASSFGGLETQYF	TGCGCCAGCAGCTTCGGAGGGTTGGAGACCCAGTACTTC	TRBJ2-5	TRBV5-1	NA	few
CASSQTGGRATGELFF	TGTGCCAGCAGCCAGACTGGCGGCAGGGCCACCGGGGAGCTGTTTTTT	TRBJ2-2	TRBV6-2/TRBV6-3	NA	many
CASSPGMDTIYF	TGTGCCAGCAGCCCCGGGATGGACACCATATATTTT	TRBJ1-3	TRBV9	NA	NA
CASSSRQGLISYEQYF	TGTGCCAGCAGTTCCCGACAGGGGTTAATTTCCTACGAGCAGTACTTC	TRBJ2-7	TRBV6-5	TRBD1	NA
CASSLQRGDEQYF	TGCGCCAGCAGCCTGCAGAGGGGAGACGAGCAGTACTTC	TRBJ2-7	TRBV5-1	NA	NA
CASSFLGTPQETQYF	TGTGCCAGCAGCTTTCTCGGGACACCTCAAGAGACCCAGTACTTC	TRBJ2-5	TRBV5-6	NA	NA
CASSQARGRTGELFF	TGTGCCAGCAGCCAGGCGCGGGGGAGGACCGGGGAGCTGTTTTTT	TRBJ2-2	TRBV3-1	TRBD2	NA
CASNSGALGNTEAFF	TGCGCCAGCAACTCAGGGGCCTTGGGGAACACTGAAGCTTTCTTT	TRBJ1-1	TRBV4-3	NA	few
CASSLDVSETQYF	TGTGCCAGCAGTTTGGACGTATCGGAGACCCAGTACTTC	TRBJ2-5	TRBV6-5	NA	NA
CSVAYLLLRGTDTQYF	TGCAGCGTTGCCTACCTACTCCTGAGGGGCACAGATACGCAGTATTTT	TRBJ2-3	TRBV29-1	NA	many
CASSLGPQGNEQFF	TGCGCCAGCAGCTTGGGACCCCAGGGAAATGAGCAGTTCTTC	TRBJ2-1	TRBV5-1	NA	few
CASSYEYRTAAYNEQFF	TGTGCCAGCAGTTACGAATATAGGACGGCAGCCTACAATGAGCAGTTCTTC	TRBJ2-1	TRBV6-2/TRBV6-3	NA	few
CASSQVGGPGANVLTF	TGTGCCAGCAGCCAAGTGGGGGGTCCTGGGGCCAACGTCCTGACTTTC	TRBJ2-6	TRBV4-2	NA	NA
CASSLINEQFF	TGTGCCAGCAGCCTGATCAATGAGCAGTTCTTC	TRBJ2-1	TRBV2	NA	many
CASRDPGGGNQPQHF	TGTGCCAGCAGGGACCCGGGGGGGGGCAATCAGCCCCAGCATTTT	TRBJ1-5	TRBV6-1	NA	NA
CSAREGSSTGELFF	TGCAGTGCTAGAGAGGGGAGTAGCACCGGGGAGCTGTTTTTT	TRBJ2-2	TRBV20-1	NA	NA
CSVRGGDSAEAFF	TGCAGCGTCAGGGGGGGGGATTCGGCTGAAGCTTTCTTT	TRBJ1-1	TRBV29-1	TRBD1	few
CASSLTRRYGYTF	TGTGCCAGCAGCCTCACTAGGCGCTATGGCTACACCTTC	TRBJ1-2	TRBV12-3/TRBV12-4	NA	NA
CASSLASSSRHGELFF	TGCGCCAGCAGCTTAGCCAGTTCATCACGACACGGGGAGCTGTTTTTT	TRBJ2-2	TRBV5-1	NA	few
CASTRELYNEQFF	TGTGCCAGCACAAGAGAGCTATACAATGAGCAGTTCTTC	TRBJ2-1	TRBV11-2	NA	few
CSARRRAYNTEAFF	TGCAGTGCTAGGAGAAGGGCGTACAACACTGAAGCTTTCTTT	TRBJ1-1	TRBV20-1	NA	many
CASSPSGHYNEQFF	TGTGCCAGCAGCCCTAGCGGGCATTACAATGAGCAGTTCTTC	TRBJ2-1	TRBV6-1	TRBD2	NA
CASSQVGKVNEQYF	TGCGCCAGCAGCCAAGTGGGAAAGGTCAACGAGCAGTACTTC	TRBJ2-7	TRBV4-3	NA	NA
CASSDLTGLGTDTQYF	TGTGCCAGCAGCGACCTTACAGGGTTGGGTACAGATACGCAGTATTTT	TRBJ2-3	TRBV2	NA	many
CASSRLRGDTQYF	TGTGCCAGCTCTAGACTCCGGGGAGATACGCAGTATTTT	TRBJ2-3	TRBV18	NA	many
CASSPPMAETQYF	TGTGCCAGCTCACCACCGATGGCAGAGACCCAGTACTTC	TRBJ2-5	TRBV18	NA	NA
CASSQDLTAEQYF	TGCGCCAGCAGCCAAGATCTGACGGCCGAGCAGTACTTC	TRBJ2-7	TRBV4-3	NA	NA
CASTIRGDFFRIGEAFF	TGTGCCAGTACCATTCGGGGGGACTTTTTTAGGATCGGTGAAGCTTTCTTT	TRBJ1-1	TRBV19	NA	NA
CASSRGGRGPSYEQYF	TGTGCCAGCAGCCGCGGGGGGAGGGGGCCATCCTACGAGCAGTACTTC	TRBJ2-7	TRBV6-1	NA	many
CASSFVPGQGEAFF	TGCGCCAGCAGCTTCGTCCCGGGACAGGGAGAAGCTTTCTTT	TRBJ1-1	TRBV5-1	TRBD1	few
CASSSTGDPNGSPLHF	TGTGCCAGCAGTTCAACAGGGGACCCAAACGGTTCACCCCTCCACTTT	TRBJ1-6	TRBV6-2/TRBV6-3	TRBD1	many
CASSIPSGNQETQYF	TGTGCCAGCAGTATACCTAGCGGAAACCAAGAGACCCAGTACTTC	TRBJ2-5	TRBV25-1	TRBD2	few
CSAPSGAAGNHNEQFF	TGCAGTGCTCCGTCCGGGGCAGCGGGGAACCACAATGAGCAGTTCTTC	TRBJ2-1	TRBV20-1	TRBD2	many
CASSLSLLIGELFF	TGTGCCAGCAGCCTTTCTTTACTTATCGGGGAGCTGTTTTTT	TRBJ2-2	TRBV5-6	NA	NA
CSATGGGNYGYTF	TGCAGTGCTACAGGGGGGGGCAACTATGGCTACACCTTC	TRBJ1-2	TRBV20-1	TRBD1	many
CASSDSGEDYEQYF	TGTGCCAGCAGTGACTCAGGAGAAGACTACGAGCAGTACTTC	TRBJ2-7	TRBV6-5	NA	NA
CASSPSSNQVGLF	TGTGCCAGCAGCCCCTCCTCTAATCAGGTGGGGCTCTTC	TRBJ2-1	TRBV7-2	NA	NA
CASSRGQGARYGYTF	TGTGCCAGCAGCCGCGGACAGGGGGCTCGATATGGCTACACCTTC	TRBJ1-2	TRBV12-3/TRBV12-4	TRBD1	NA
CASSEALGSDTQYF	TGTGCCAGCAGTGAAGCCCTCGGGTCAGATACGCAGTATTTT	TRBJ2-3	TRBV2	NA	NA
CASSKGSSGTEAFF	TGCGCCAGCAGCAAGGGATCTTCGGGGACTGAAGCTTTCTTT	TRBJ1-1	TRBV5-1	NA	many
CASSRLSGDEQYF	TGTGCCAGCAGCCGTCTTTCGGGGGACGAGCAGTACTTC	TRBJ2-7	TRBV27	NA	NA
CASSLLWTSGGKNEQFF	TGCGCCAGCAGCCTCCTCTGGACTAGCGGGGGAAAGAATGAGCAGTTCTTC	TRBJ2-1	TRBV5-1	TRBD2	few
CASSWGYNEQFF	TGTGCCAGCAGTTGGGGTTACAATGAGCAGTTCTTC	TRBJ2-1	TRBV12-3/TRBV12-4	NA	NA
CASSWQGGSYEQYF	TGCGCCAGCAGCTGGCAGGGGGGTAGCTACGAGCAGTACTTC	TRBJ2-7	TRBV5-1	NA	NA
CASSPSYSNQPQHF	TGTGCCAGCTCACCATCATATAGCAATCAGCCCCAGCATTTT	TRBJ1-5	TRBV18	NA	NA
CSVVELTGELFF	TGCAGCGTTGTTGAGTTAACCGGGGAGCTGTTTTTT	TRBJ2-2	TRBV29-1	NA	NA
CASSLVAPGPEAFF	TGTGCCAGCAGCTTAGTTGCGCCCGGCCCTGAAGCTTTCTTT	TRBJ1-1	TRBV7-9	NA	few
CASSKGQTNIQYF	TGTGCCAGCAGCAAGGGACAGACAAACATTCAGTACTTC	TRBJ2-4	TRBV7-8	TRBD1	NA
CASSFRQTNYGYTF	TGTGCCAGCAGCTTTCGACAGACCAACTATGGCTACACCTTC	TRBJ1-2	TRBV7-9	NA	NA
CASSQGRSQPQHF	TGCGCCAGCAGCCAAGGGAGGAGTCAGCCCCAGCATTTT	TRBJ1-5	TRBV4-3	NA	few
CASSPPSGSYEQYF	TGTGCCAGCTCACCACCTAGCGGCTCCTACGAGCAGTACTTC	TRBJ2-7	TRBV18	NA	NA
CASSSTPGDSYNEQFF	TGCGCCAGCAGCTCCACGCCAGGTGACAGTTACAATGAGCAGTTCTTC	TRBJ2-1	TRBV5-1	NA	NA
CATSRSGTGNEQFF	TGTGCCACCAGCAGGAGCGGGACAGGGAATGAGCAGTTCTTC	TRBJ2-1	TRBV15	TRBD1	NA
CAISDRAETQYF	TGTGCCATCAGTGACAGGGCGGAGACCCAGTACTTC	TRBJ2-5	TRBV10-3	NA	NA
CASSFVEGYSGNTIYF	TGTGCCAGCAGCTTCGTGGAGGGATACTCTGGAAACACCATATATTTT	TRBJ1-3	TRBV7-8	NA	NA
CAGSVLQTPLYGYTF	TGTGCCGGCAGCGTCCTTCAGACCCCCCTCTATGGCTACACCTTC	TRBJ1-2	TRBV7-6	NA	NA